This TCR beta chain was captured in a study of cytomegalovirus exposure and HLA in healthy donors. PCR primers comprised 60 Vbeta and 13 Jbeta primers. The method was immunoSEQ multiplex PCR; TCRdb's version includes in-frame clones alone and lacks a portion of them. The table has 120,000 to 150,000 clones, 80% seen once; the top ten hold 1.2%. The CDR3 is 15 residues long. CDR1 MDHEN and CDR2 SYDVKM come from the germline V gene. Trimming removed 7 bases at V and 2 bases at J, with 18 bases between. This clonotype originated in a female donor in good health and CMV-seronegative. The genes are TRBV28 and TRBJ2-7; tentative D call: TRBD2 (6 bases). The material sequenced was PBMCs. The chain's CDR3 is CASTRGLLKTYEQYF. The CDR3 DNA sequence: TGTGCCAGCACCCGGGGACTCCTGAAAACCTACGAGCAGTACTTC.